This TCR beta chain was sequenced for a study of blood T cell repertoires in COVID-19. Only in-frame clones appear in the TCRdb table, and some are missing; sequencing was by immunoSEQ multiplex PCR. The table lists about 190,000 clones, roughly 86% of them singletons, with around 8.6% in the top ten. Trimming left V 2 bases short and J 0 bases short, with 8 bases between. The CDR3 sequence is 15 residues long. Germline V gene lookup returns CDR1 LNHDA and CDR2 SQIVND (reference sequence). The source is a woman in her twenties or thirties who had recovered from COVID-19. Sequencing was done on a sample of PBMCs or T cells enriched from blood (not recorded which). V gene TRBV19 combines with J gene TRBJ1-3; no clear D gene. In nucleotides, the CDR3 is TGTGCCAGTAGTATAAGCTGGAGCTCTGGAAACACCATATATTTT. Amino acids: CASSISWSSGNTIYF.